Listed below are T cell receptor beta chains from one sample, sequenced in a study of OX40 agonist ivuxolimab in advanced cancers. Repertoires were generated with immunoSEQ multiplex PCR, while TCRdb's copy carries only in-frame clones and drops some. The table records over 50,000 clones, approximately 81% of them present only once. This material consisted of CD4+ or CD8+ T cells sorted from blood, taken in a trial of the OX40 agonist ivuxolimab. These receptors were taken from an adult with an advanced solid tumor such as melanoma, head and neck, liver or kidney cancer. Each CDR3 is given with its conserved first and last residue. Fields, in order: V gene, J gene, D gene, clone size, CDR3 protein, CDR3 DNA. The D gene is left open where the match is weak. Part of the rows lack a size; the others show once, few, many or a class for expanded clones.

TRBV6-1,TRBJ1-1,NA,NA,CASNGVADTEAFF,TGTGCCAGCAACGGGGTTGCGGACACTGAAGCTTTCTTT
TRBV19,TRBJ2-5,TRBD1,NA,CASSSRGYETQYF,TGTGCCAGTAGCAGCAGGGGGTATGAGACCCAGTACTTC
TRBV7-9,TRBJ1-4,TRBD1,NA,CASSLIGTGGSEKLFF,TGTGCCAGCAGCCTAATAGGGACAGGGGGAAGTGAAAAACTGTTTTTT
TRBV7-8,TRBJ2-1,TRBD2,once,CASSPSRASGKGEQFF,TGTGCCAGCAGCCCCTCTAGGGCTAGCGGGAAGGGTGAGCAGTTCTTC
TRBV20-1,TRBJ2-5,NA,NA,CSARDTQTQYF,TGCAGTGCTAGAGATACCCAGACCCAGTACTTC
TRBV11-2,TRBJ1-6,NA,NA,CASSLQGMLDSPLHF,TGTGCCAGCAGCTTGCAGGGGATGCTGGATTCACCCCTCCACTTT
TRBV19,TRBJ2-1,NA,few,CASRLPGGHEQFF,TGTGCCAGTAGGCTCCCGGGTGGCCATGAGCAGTTCTTC
TRBV7-2,TRBJ2-2,TRBD2,NA,CASSAGLAVLGELFF,TGTGCCAGCAGCGCCGGACTAGCGGTCCTTGGGGAGCTGTTTTTT
TRBV6-1,TRBJ1-4,NA,NA,CASSEGDQTEKLFF,TGTGCCAGCAGTGAAGGGGACCAGACTGAAAAACTGTTTTTT
TRBV6-5,TRBJ2-2,NA,NA,CASRRGIGELFF,TGTGCCAGCAGGAGAGGCATTGGGGAGCTGTTTTTT
TRBV11-2,TRBJ1-2,NA,NA,CASSLDGRLYGYTF,TGTGCCAGCAGCTTAGATGGCAGACTCTATGGCTACACCTTC
TRBV7-2,TRBJ1-5,NA,NA,CASSLSRDISSNQPQHF,TGTGCCAGCAGCTTGAGCCGGGACATCTCTAGCAATCAGCCCCAGCATTTT
TRBV27,TRBJ1-5,TRBD1,NA,CASRMTGGAGQPQHF,TGTGCCAGCAGGATGACAGGGGGCGCGGGTCAGCCCCAGCATTTT
TRBV7-2,TRBJ2-7,TRBD1,few,CASSLAGQYEQYF,TGTGCCAGCAGCTTAGCGGGACAGTACGAGCAGTACTTC
TRBV10-1,TRBJ2-4,TRBD2,NA,CASSGTSGRVGIQYF,TGCGCCAGCAGTGGGACTAGCGGGAGGGTGGGCATTCAGTACTTC
TRBV5-4,TRBJ2-1,TRBD2,NA,CASSLPLAGGPNEQFF,TGTGCCAGCAGCCTCCCACTAGCGGGAGGGCCGAATGAGCAGTTCTTC
TRBV29-1,TRBJ1-1,TRBD1,NA,CSATGAGTEAFF,TGCAGTGCTACAGGGGCAGGCACTGAAGCTTTCTTT
TRBV18,TRBJ2-5,NA,NA,CASSPIALQETQYF,TGTGCCAGCTCACCAATAGCGTTGCAAGAGACCCAGTACTTC
TRBV5-5,TRBJ1-1,NA,once,CASSLVTGTLVTEAFF,TGTGCCAGCAGCTTGGTGACCGGGACCCTTGTTACTGAAGCTTTCTTT
TRBV7-9,TRBJ2-5,NA,once,CATRRDFQETQYF,TGTGCCACGAGGAGGGATTTCCAAGAGACCCAGTACTTC
TRBV5-8,TRBJ2-3,NA,NA,CASSLGTSGTDTQYF,TGTGCCAGCAGCTTAGGGACCTCCGGCACAGATACGCAGTATTTT
TRBV7-6,TRBJ1-3,NA,NA,CASSLGRNTIYF,TGTGCCAGCAGCTTAGGGCGAAACACCATATATTTT
TRBV6-1,TRBJ2-1,TRBD2,NA,CASSERLAGAGNYNEQFF,TGTGCCAGCAGTGAGAGACTAGCGGGGGCGGGTAACTACAATGAGCAGTTCTTC
TRBV27,TRBJ2-3,NA,NA,CASSTREDSISDTQYF,TGTGCCAGCAGTACCAGGGAGGACTCGATTTCAGATACGCAGTATTTT
TRBV9,TRBJ2-7,NA,few,CASSVGTTISSYEQYF,TGTGCCAGCAGCGTAGGGACGACTATTAGCTCCTACGAGCAGTACTTC
TRBV28,TRBJ1-1,NA,NA,CASSLVHTNTNTEAFF,TGTGCCAGCAGTTTAGTGCACACAAATACGAACACTGAAGCTTTCTTT
TRBV5-1,TRBJ2-5,TRBD1,NA,CASSRRTGGMETQYF,TGCGCCAGCAGCCGAAGAACAGGGGGTATGGAGACCCAGTACTTC
TRBV6-5,TRBJ2-7,TRBD2,NA,CASSPPLAGFNEQYF,TGTGCCAGCAGTCCCCCACTAGCGGGCTTCAACGAGCAGTACTTC
TRBV6-1,TRBJ2-3,NA,NA,CASSRPGKDTQYF,TGTGCCAGCAGTCGCCCAGGGAAGGATACGCAGTATTTT
TRBV19,TRBJ2-1,TRBD2,NA,CASRLAGGPLMYNEQFF,TGTGCCAGTAGGCTAGCGGGAGGGCCTCTAATGTACAATGAGCAGTTCTTC
TRBV30,TRBJ2-7,NA,NA,CAWSVKTPPEQYF,TGTGCCTGGAGTGTAAAGACCCCCCCCGAGCAGTACTTC
TRBV5-4,TRBJ2-1,TRBD1,NA,CASSLEGTGLFAEQFF,TGTGCCAGCAGCCTGGAGGGGACAGGGCTGTTCGCTGAGCAGTTCTTC
TRBV7-9,TRBJ2-5,NA,NA,CASSLDWTQETQYF,TGTGCCAGCAGCTTAGACTGGACGCAAGAGACCCAGTACTTC
TRBV10-2,TRBJ2-5,NA,NA,CASTRLIGRDQETQYF,TGCGCCAGCACTCGACTCATCGGCAGGGACCAAGAGACCCAGTACTTC
TRBV6-1,TRBJ2-7,NA,once,CASSYEAEQYF,TGTGCCAGCAGTTATGAAGCCGAGCAGTACTTC
TRBV2,TRBJ1-4,NA,NA,CASKRGAGEKLFF,TGTGCCAGCAAACGGGGGGCCGGAGAAAAACTGTTTTTT
TRBV19,TRBJ1-2,TRBD1,NA,CASSRRTGGDYGYTF,TGTGCCAGTAGTAGAAGGACAGGGGGCGACTATGGCTACACCTTC
TRBV5-1,TRBJ2-7,NA,NA,CASRSPTDEQYF,TGCGCCAGCAGGTCCCCTACGGACGAGCAGTACTTC
TRBV27,TRBJ2-4,NA,NA,CASSPQLAKNIQYF,TGTGCCAGCAGCCCCCAACTAGCCAAAAACATTCAGTACTTC
TRBV19,TRBJ1-5,TRBD1,NA,CASSRGQGLNQPQHF,TGTGCCAGTAGTCGCGGACAGGGCCTCAATCAGCCCCAGCATTTT
TRBV19,TRBJ2-7,TRBD1,few,CASSTLTGSYEQYF,TGTGCCAGTAGTACTCTGACAGGGTCCTACGAGCAGTACTTC
TRBV5-1,TRBJ2-5,NA,NA,CASSPNRDRETQYF,TGCGCCAGCAGCCCGAACAGGGACCGAGAGACCCAGTACTTC
TRBV6-5,TRBJ2-1,TRBD2,once,CASSYSGTSGSNEQFF,TGTGCCAGCAGTTACTCCGGGACTAGCGGGAGTAATGAGCAGTTCTTC
TRBV19,TRBJ2-2,NA,NA,CASGLHTGELFF,TGTGCCAGCGGGCTGCACACCGGGGAGCTGTTTTTT
TRBV25-1,TRBJ1-1,NA,NA,CASSEYKVNTEAFF,TGTGCCAGCAGTGAATACAAGGTGAACACTGAAGCTTTCTTT